Following are 7 T cell receptor beta chains from one sample sequenced in a study of T-cell reconstitution after alpha-beta-depleted transplantation in children. Preparation of the TCRbeta library was carried out with unique molecular identifiers. TCRdb ran MiXCR on the PCR reads and lists one entry per CDR3 protein. The sample consists of some 600,000 distinct CDR3 sequences, over 10% of them appearing once. The sequencing here drew on PBMCs, mostly from graft donor cells, taken 360 days after TCRalphabeta/CD19-depleted stem cell transplant. The receptors here all came from a male patient aged 10 to 17 who had a stem cell transplant for acute myeloid leukemia, so the T cells may come from the graft donor.

This chain joins TRBV7-2 and TRBJ2-3; 11 nucleotides match TRBD1. V lost 5 bases, J lost 5 bases, and 6 bases stayed unmatched. CDR1 is SGHTA and CDR2 is FQGNSA in the germline V gene. The CDR3 sequence is 15 residues long. The DNA of the CDR3 is TGTGCCAGCAGCATCCGGACAGGGGGCAAAGATACGCAGTATTTT. This sequence encodes CASSIRTGGKDTQYF.

In this sample, this clonotype turned up a few times. The chain combines TRBV28 with TRBJ2-7, with TRBD2 matching over 12 bases. The germline CDR1 and CDR2 sequences are MDHEN and SYDVKM. This CDR3 has 14 residues. V dropped 7 bases and J dropped 7; count of bases not matched to a gene: 8. CDR3 nucleotides: TGTGCCAGCACTAGGCTAGCGGGAGGGCGAGAGCAGTACTTC. Protein product: CASTRLAGGREQYF. Full variable domain (remainder filled in from reference TRBV28 and TRBJ2-7): DVKVTQSSRYLVKRTGEKVFLECVQDMDHENMFWYRQDPGLGLRLIYFSYDVKMKEKGDIPEGYSVSREKKERFSLILESASTNQTSMYLCASTRLAGGREQYFGPGTRLTVT.

The V gene is TRBV10-3, the J gene TRBJ1-3, with TRBD1 as a possible D gene (6 bases). The CDR3 runs 13 residues. V was cut by 2 bases and J by 4 bases, with 6 bases left in between. Germline CDR1 is ENHRY and CDR2 is SYGVKD. CDR3 sequence reads: CAISEGQGNTIYF. The DNA of the CDR3 is TGTGCCATCAGTGAGGGACAGGGAAACACCATATATTTT.

This clonotype has just a few counts. The V gene is TRBV9, the J gene TRBJ2-3; D possibly corresponds to TRBD2 (6 bases). The ends were cut back, 2 bases at V and 2 bases at J, with 15 bases in the middle. Germline loops: CDR1 SGDLS, CDR2 YYNGEE. The CDR3 loop spans 16 amino acids. The CDR3 protein is CASSVSGGTNTDTQYF. The DNA for the CDR3 is TGTGCCAGCAGCGTTAGTGGGGGGACCAACACAGATACGCAGTATTTT.

This clonotype was seen at least ten times. J is TRBJ2-7 and V is TRBV18, with 10 bases fitting TRBD1. Germline V gene lookup returns CDR1 KGHSH and CDR2 LQKENI. The J segment lost 6 bases and the V segment lost 3 bases, leaving 2 bases of the junction unmatched. The CDR3 runs 13 residues. The CDR3 sequence: CASSPGTGVEQYF. DNA of the CDR3: TGTGCCAGCTCACCCGGGACAGGGGTCGAGCAGTACTTC.

This clonotype was counted at least ten times. The CDR3: CASSLGLAVYF. CDR3 sequence (DNA): TGTGCCAGCAGCTTAGGTCTAGCAGTGTACTTC. The chain carries TRBV7-9 and TRBJ2-7; tentative D call: TRBD2 (5 bases). Between the trimmed V and J ends, which lost 1 base and 12 bases, there was a span of 10 bases. This CDR3 has 11 residues. Looked up from germline, CDR1 is SEHNR and CDR2 is FQNEAQ (reference sequence).

The chain couples TRBV28 to TRBJ2-7, with D hard to call. The CDR3 consists of 14 residues. Germline V gene sequence: CDR1 MDHEN, CDR2 SYDVKM. Trimming removed 6 bases from V and 4 bases from J, with 16 bases in between. The CDR3 nucleotides are TGTGCCAGCAGCTCCACCACCGAGCCTTACGAGCAGTACTTC. This codes for CASSSTTEPYEQYF.